These T cell receptor beta chains were read from a single sample in a study of T cell repertoires in cytomegalovirus infection. No antigen has been assigned to these receptors. Each CDR3 protein is one row after TCRdb ran MiXCR on the reads. The sample contains about 500,000 distinct CDR3 sequences, 30% to 40% of which appear only once. Sequences were derived from cultured PBMCs, sampled from culture after CMV antigen stimulation. The source is a human donor in good health (CMV status not recorded). Some clones in this sample may be carry-over from other donors' samples. CDR3s include the opening cysteine and the closing phenylalanine or tryptophan. A D gene is named only where the DNA matches it firmly. Where a row states a size, it is once, few, many or the class of an expanded clone; other rows omit it.

V gene	D gene	clone size	J gene	CDR3 protein	CDR3 DNA
TRBV4-1	TRBD1	NA	TRBJ2-5	CASSRGQVGETQYF	TGCGCCAGCAGTCGCGGACAGGTCGGAGAGACCCAGTACTTC
TRBV6-6	TRBD2	few	TRBJ2-7	CGTRTSLTYEQYF	TGTGGAACTCGGACTAGTCTCACCTACGAGCAGTACTTC
TRBV7-2	NA	many	TRBJ1-5	CASSSVTDQPQHF	TGTGCCAGCAGCTCGGTCACCGATCAGCCCCAGCATTTT
TRBV20-1	NA	NA	TRBJ2-3	CSAREWHREKGDTQYF	TGCAGTGCTAGAGAATGGCACAGAGAAAAGGGAGATACGCAGTATTTT
TRBV19	TRBD2	NA	TRBJ2-3	CASSPGLAGMDTQYF	TGTGCCAGTAGCCCGGGACTAGCGGGAATGGATACGCAGTATTTT
TRBV7-2	NA	many	TRBJ2-5	CASSAGHSYQETQYF	TGTGCCAGCAGCGCGGGACACTCGTACCAAGAGACCCAGTACTTC
TRBV5-1	NA	NA	TRBJ1-5	CASSMDGVSNQPQHF	TGCGCCAGCAGCATGGACGGCGTTAGCAATCAGCCCCAGCATTTT
TRBV7-2	TRBD2	few	TRBJ2-2	CASSRRVAGGTGELFF	TGTGCCAGCAGCCGGAGGGTAGCGGGAGGCACCGGGGAGCTGTTTTTT
TRBV6-2/TRBV6-3	NA	few	TRBJ2-2	CASSYAHHGLHTGELFF	TGTGCCAGCAGTTACGCGCATCATGGCCTTCACACCGGGGAGCTGTTTTTT
TRBV28	TRBD1	few	TRBJ1-5	CASSRDRGVGSNQPQHF	TGTGCCTCCTCCCGGGACAGGGGTGTTGGTAGCAATCAGCCCCAGCATTTT
TRBV10-2	NA	NA	TRBJ1-1	CASSEWGRETEAFF	TGCGCCAGCAGCGAGTGGGGTCGGGAGACTGAAGCTTTCTTT
TRBV7-2	NA	NA	TRBJ2-5	CASSLARTGRALQETQYF	TGTGCCAGCAGCTTAGCGAGGACGGGGCGGGCGTTGCAAGAGACCCAGTACTTC